The rows below give T cell receptor beta chains drawn from one sample of a study of PD-1 blockade in mismatch repair-deficient tumors. TCRdb keeps only in-frame clones here, not all; method: immunoSEQ multiplex PCR. In the table there are approximately 100,000 clones, over 75% of which are singletons. Sequenced here: peripheral blood, sampled approximately 8 months after starting pembrolizumab. Every receptor here comes from an adult with mismatch repair-deficient cancer. CDR3s include the opening cysteine and the closing phenylalanine or tryptophan. The D gene is left open where the match is weak. Where a row states a size, it is once, few, many or the class of an expanded clone; other rows omit it.

v_gene,j_gene,d_gene,abundance,CDR3aa,CDR3nt
TRBV5-1,TRBJ2-1,NA,NA,CASSLVGGSGNEQFF,TGCGCCAGCAGCTTGGTCGGGGGTTCGGGCAATGAGCAGTTCTTC
TRBV7-9,TRBJ2-1,NA,few,CASSSLGESSYNEQFF,TGTGCCAGCAGCTCGCTTGGCGAGAGCTCCTACAATGAGCAGTTCTTC
TRBV6-6,TRBJ1-1,NA,NA,CASRRGNTEAFF,TGTGCCAGCCGCAGAGGGAACACTGAAGCTTTCTTT
TRBV14,TRBJ1-1,NA,few,CASSAQGGTEAFF,TGTGCCAGCAGCGCCCAAGGAGGCACTGAAGCTTTCTTT
TRBV30,TRBJ2-3,NA,NA,CAWSADGTDTQYF,TGTGCCTGGAGTGCTGACGGGACAGATACGCAGTATTTT
TRBV7-2,TRBJ2-7,TRBD2,NA,CASSLVVRSGGTTGEQYF,TGTGCCAGCAGCTTAGTCGTTCGAAGTGGCGGGACTACGGGCGAGCAGTACTTC
TRBV6-5,TRBJ2-5,NA,NA,CASSALDGRETQYF,TGTGCCAGCAGTGCCCTCGACGGGAGAGAGACCCAGTACTTC
TRBV7-7,TRBJ2-2,NA,NA,CASSQSSSGELFF,TGTGCTAGCAGCCAATCTAGCAGCGGGGAGCTGTTTTTT
TRBV5-1,TRBJ1-2,TRBD1,NA,CASALEQGPTRGYTF,TGCGCCAGCGCCTTGGAACAGGGGCCGACACGAGGCTACACCTTC
TRBV19,TRBJ2-1,TRBD2,NA,CASRPLAGGYNEQFF,TGTGCCAGTAGACCCTTAGCGGGAGGCTACAATGAGCAGTTCTTC
TRBV6-1,TRBJ1-1,TRBD1,NA,CASHGGGGYTEAFF,TGTGCCAGCCACGGAGGGGGCGGTTACACTGAAGCTTTCTTT
TRBV5-6,TRBJ1-2,TRBD1,once,CASSFPYDRGQGYTF,TGTGCCAGCAGCTTCCCCTACGACAGGGGCCAGGGCTACACCTTC
TRBV27,TRBJ2-4,NA,NA,CASSLKTGSQNIQYF,TGTGCCAGCAGTTTAAAAACAGGTAGCCAAAACATTCAGTACTTC
TRBV11-3,TRBJ1-2,TRBD1,NA,CASSPRAQGYGYTF,TGTGCCAGCAGCCCACGGGCACAGGGGTATGGCTACACCTTC
TRBV5-4,TRBJ2-5,NA,NA,CASSPGPPETQYF,TGTGCCAGCAGCCCGGGACCCCCAGAGACCCAGTACTTC
TRBV7-6,TRBJ2-1,NA,NA,CASSLWGDDEQFF,TGTGCCAGCAGCTTATGGGGTGACGATGAGCAGTTCTTC
TRBV6-6,TRBJ2-7,NA,NA,CASSVTDYEQYF,TGTGCCAGCAGTGTTACGGATTACGAGCAGTACTTC
TRBV9,TRBJ1-2,NA,NA,CASSVGGEANYGYTF,TGTGCCAGCAGCGTAGGGGGGGAGGCCAACTATGGCTACACCTTC
TRBV19,TRBJ1-2,NA,NA,CASSFKGGYGYTF,TGTGCCAGTAGTTTCAAGGGGGGCTATGGCTACACCTTC
TRBV5-8,TRBJ1-2,NA,NA,CASSLPGREYGYTF,TGTGCCAGCAGCTTGCCGGGAAGGGAGTATGGCTACACCTTC
TRBV5-4,TRBJ2-5,NA,NA,CASSPGTGLQETQYF,TGTGCCAGCAGCCCCGGAACAGGACTACAAGAGACCCAGTACTTC
TRBV11-2,TRBJ1-2,TRBD1,once,CASSLGQGGGYTF,TGTGCCAGCAGCTTAGGACAGGGAGGCGGCTACACCTTC
TRBV6-1,TRBJ1-2,NA,NA,CASSERGIDGYTF,TGTGCCAGCAGTGAACGGGGGATCGATGGCTACACCTTC
TRBV6-5,TRBJ1-1,NA,NA,CASSYSPTGTTNEAFF,TGTGCCAGCAGTTACTCTCCAACCGGGACAACTAATGAAGCTTTCTTT
TRBV2,TRBJ2-7,TRBD2,NA,CASTQGTSGPYEQYF,TGTGCCAGCACCCAAGGGACTAGCGGCCCTTACGAGCAGTACTTC
TRBV6-1,TRBJ1-5,NA,NA,CASSLRGGNQPQHF,TGTGCCAGCAGTCTTAGGGGCGGGAATCAGCCCCAGCATTTT